This T cell receptor beta chain was identified during a study of HIV-infected children after antiretroviral therapy interruption. This clonotype was recorded many times. A 3' RACE protocol on RNA, with unique molecular identifiers, produced the TCR library. In TCRdb, the 3' RACE reads were re-called with MiXCR into one record per CDR3 protein. Among tens of thousands of distinct CDR3 sequences listed, about 4.3% were seen once. Germline CDR1 SGHTA, CDR2 FQGNSA. Trimming cost V 5 bases and J 8 bases, with 15 bases left between them. This CDR3 comprises 14 residues. Treatment given: PENTA 11 planned treatment interruption arm or continuous ART arm.

This receptor was taken from a pool of human donors with HIV. V usage is TRBV7-2 and J usage is TRBJ2-2; D remains unclear. The sample in question was CD45RA+ CD4+ T cells from PBMCs, pooled from several time points, obtained from a donor given antiretroviral therapy, either interrupted or continuous. Indicated subset: naive CD4+ CD45RA+ CD45RO- T cells. CDR3 region: CASSLVLRWGELFF. DNA for the CDR3: TGTGCCAGCAGCCTAGTCCTGAGGTGGGGGGAGCTGTTTTTT. Looking up the rest from reference TRBV7-2 and TRBJ2-2 gives the full variable domain: GAGVSQSPSNKVTEKGKDVELRCDPISGHTALYWYRQSLGQGLEFLIYFQGNSAPDKSGLPSDRFSAERTGGSVSTLTIQRTQQEDSAVYLCASSLVLRWGELFFGEGSRLTVL.